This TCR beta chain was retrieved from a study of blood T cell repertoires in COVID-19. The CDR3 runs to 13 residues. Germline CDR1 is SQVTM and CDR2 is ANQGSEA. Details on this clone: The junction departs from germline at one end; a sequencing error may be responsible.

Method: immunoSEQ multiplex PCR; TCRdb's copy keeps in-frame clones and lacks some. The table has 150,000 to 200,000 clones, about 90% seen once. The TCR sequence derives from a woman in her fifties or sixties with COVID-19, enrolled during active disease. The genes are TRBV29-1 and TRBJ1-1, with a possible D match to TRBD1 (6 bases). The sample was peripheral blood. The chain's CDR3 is CSAERGTLDEAFF. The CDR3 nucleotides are TGCAGCGCTGAACGAGGGACACTTGACGAAGCTTTCTTT.